A single sample gave rise to the 25 T cell receptor beta chains below, sequenced in a study of control samples from healthy donors and cancer patients. The table came from immunoSEQ multiplex PCR; TCRdb's copy has only in-frame clones and leaves some out. The table lists fewer than 90,000 clones, 85% to 90% of them singletons. Sequences were obtained from PBMCs. The receptor set was obtained from a woman in her sixties or seventies with head and neck cancer.

This chain uses TRBV10-3 with TRBJ2-1, with 9 positions matching TRBD1. The V gene's germline CDR1 is ENHRY and CDR2 SYGVKD. The CDR3 is 17 residues long. J gave up 1 base and V 4 bases, and 8 bases lay outside the gene matches. In DNA, the CDR3 is TGTGCCATCAGTGCGATGGGGGGACAGGGTTCCTACAATGAGCAGTTCTTC. The encoded protein is CAISAMGGQGSYNEQFF.

The chain uses TRBV12-3 or TRBV12-4 and TRBJ2-1; possible D gene TRBD2, 6 bases. Trimming took off 6 bases at V and 15 bases at J, with 18 bases between the two ends. This CDR3 contains 12 residues. CDR3 bases: TGTGCCAGCAGCTTAAACTCCGGGAGTCTGTTCTTC. Its protein is CASSLNSGSLFF.

The rearrangement uses TRBV3-1 (or the pseudogene TRBV3-2) and TRBJ1-3, with D possibly being TRBD1 (6 bases). The CDR3 consists of 17 residues. V shed 4 bases and J shed 0 bases, with 16 bases lying between them. Germline V gives CDR1 LGHDT, CDR2 YNNKEL (reference sequence). As DNA, the CDR3 is TGTGCCAGCAGCCCTTTCCGGGACAACTACTCTGGAAACACCATATATTTT. Translating gives CASSPFRDNYSGNTIYF.

The chain uses TRBV5-1 and TRBJ2-5, with 10 nucleotides matching TRBD1. The CDR3 extends over 17 amino acids. In germline, CDR1 is SGHRS, CDR2 YFSETQ. After removal of 0 bases from V and 4 bases from J, the junction contained 9 bases not matched to a gene. CDR3 sequence (DNA): TGCGCCAGCAGCTTGGTACCGGGACAGGGGATGGGAGAGACCCAGTACTTC. It encodes CASSLVPGQGMGETQYF. Combining the CDR3 with reference TRBV5-1 and TRBJ2-5 gives the whole variable domain KAGVTQTPRYLIKTRGQQVTLSCSPISGHRSVSWYQQTPGQGLQFLFEYFSETQRNKGNFPGRFSGRQFSNSRSEMNVSTLELGDSALYLCASSLVPGQGMGETQYFGPGTRLLVL.

The V call is TRBV24-1, the J call TRBJ2-5; 7 bases are a match to TRBD1. J was trimmed by 6 bases and V by 4 bases; bases with no gene match: 10. In germline, CDR1 is KGHDR, CDR2 SFDVKD. The CDR3 extends over 15 amino acids. CDR3 bases: TGTGCCACCAGTGACAACAGGGGCCAAGGGCAGACCCAGTACTTC. This codes for CATSDNRGQGQTQYF.

The chain carries TRBV6-5 and TRBJ2-7; D ambiguous. The CDR3 length is 15 residues. The germline V gene encodes CDR1 MNHEY and CDR2 SVGAGI. Trimming pared 0 bases from V and 3 bases from J, leaving 12 bases between. In DNA form, the CDR3 reads TGTGCCAGCAGTTACTCGATTGCGGAGAACTACGAGCAGTACTTC. Translated: CASSYSIAENYEQYF.

The V call is TRBV5-1, the J call TRBJ1-2; D perhaps matches TRBD1 (5 bases). Trimming took 0 bases from V and 8 from J, leaving 11 bases between them. CDR3 length: 13 residues. The germline gives CDR1 SGHRS, CDR2 YFSETQ. DNA for the CDR3: TGCGCCAGCAGCTTGGTTGGGGGTTACGGCTACACCTTC. Residues: CASSLVGGYGYTF.

This sequence joins TRBV15 and TRBJ2-5; D is perhaps TRBD1 (6 bases). In germline, CDR1 is LNHNV, CDR2 YYDKDF (reference sequence). CDR3 length: 15 residues. Trimming took off 0 bases at V and 2 bases at J, with 10 bases between the two ends. Here the CDR3 DNA reads TGTGCCACCAGCAGAGATCAGGGACAACAAGAGACCCAGTACTTC. Encoded protein: CATSRDQGQQETQYF. The entire variable domain, with the rest obtained from reference TRBV15 and TRBJ2-5, is as follows: DAMVIQNPRYQVTQFGKPVTLSCSQTLNHNVMYWYQQKSSQAPKLLFHYYDKDFNNEADTPDNFQSRRPNTSFCFLDIRSPGLGDTAMYLCATSRDQGQQETQYFGPGTRLLVL.

The chain is built from TRBV7-9 and TRBJ2-7; D gene uncertain. In germline, CDR1 is SEHNR, CDR2 FQNEAQ (reference sequence). The CDR3 sequence is 13 residues long. V lost 1 base and J lost 4, with 8 bases in between. This CDR3 is CASSLGTRYEQYF. CDR3 sequence (DNA): TGTGCCAGCAGCTTAGGGACCCGATACGAGCAGTACTTC.

The chain couples TRBV28 to TRBJ2-4, with 15 bases aligning to TRBD2. Germline V lookup: CDR1 MDHEN, CDR2 SYDVKM. V shed 2 bases, J shed 2 bases, and the junction held 10 bases outside the gene matches. The CDR3 runs 20 residues. This CDR3 is CASSLPPPGLAGGTKNIQYF. For the CDR3, the DNA is TGTGCCAGCAGTTTACCCCCCCCGGGACTAGCGGGAGGAACCAAAAACATTCAGTACTTC.

The chain is built from TRBV18 and TRBJ2-3; perhaps TRBD1 as D (6 bases). CDR1 and CDR2 from the germline V gene are KGHSH and LQKENI. CDR3 length equals 14 residues. The V and J ends lost 3 bases and 2 bases respectively, with 9 bases between them. DNA for the CDR3: TGTGCCAGCTCACCGACAGGTACCACAGATACGCAGTATTTT. Translated: CASSPTGTTDTQYF.

In this sample, this clone turned up a few times. The V and J genes are TRBV6-6 and TRBJ1-5, with D unclear. The CDR3 covers 12 residues. V lost 7 bases to trimming and J lost 4 bases, with 8 bases between them. Germline CDR1 reads MNHNY; CDR2 reads SVGAGI (reference sequence). CDR3 region: CASTDPNQPQHF. CDR3 DNA sequence: TGTGCCAGCACAGATCCAAATCAGCCCCAGCATTTT.

This chain joins TRBV18 and TRBJ1-2, with 9 bases matching TRBD1. The CDR3 contains 15 residues. After removal of 4 bases from V and 6 bases from J, the junction contained 9 bases not matched to a gene. From germline, CDR1 is KGHSH and CDR2 LQKENI. CDR3 coding DNA: TGTGCCAGCTCACGACTAGCGGACAGGGGAAATGGCTACACCTTC. Protein product: CASSRLADRGNGYTF.

The rearrangement uses TRBV19 and TRBJ1-4, with a possible D match to TRBD1 (5 bases). This CDR3 has 14 amino acids. V was clipped by 4 bases and J by 7 bases, with 13 bases between them. Germline CDR1 is LNHDA and CDR2 is SQIVND (reference sequence). The CDR3 loop is CASSRQFRIEKLFF. As DNA, the CDR3 is TGTGCCAGTAGTAGACAGTTCCGGATTGAAAAACTGTTTTTT.

The V call is TRBV5-6, the J call TRBJ1-1, with TRBD1 identical over 8 bases. This CDR3 spans 16 amino acids. V trimming: 4 bases; J trimming: 0 bases; junction bases outside the gene matches: 8. Germline loops: CDR1 SGHDT, CDR2 YYEEEE. The CDR3 DNA follows: TGTGCCAGCAGCCCCGGGACAGGCGGTATGAACACTGAAGCTTTCTTT. It yields the protein CASSPGTGGMNTEAFF.

This clone has more than one count but fewer than ten. The V call is TRBV2, the J call TRBJ2-1; D possibly uses TRBD1 or TRBD2 (5 bases each). Per the germline V gene, CDR1 is SNHLY and CDR2 is FYNNEI. Between the trimmed V and J ends, which lost 3 bases and 5 bases, there was a span of 11 bases. The CDR3 runs 14 residues. In nucleotides, the CDR3 is TGTGCCAGCAGTGATTGGGGGATGAACAATGAGCAGTTCTTC. Amino acids: CASSDWGMNNEQFF. The full variable domain, rest sourced from reference TRBV2 and TRBJ2-1, is EPEVTQTPSHQVTQMGQEVILRCVPISNHLYFYWYRQILGQKVEFLVSFYNNEISEKSEIFDDQFSVERPDGSNFTLKIRSTKLEDSAMYFCASSDWGMNNEQFFGPGTRLTVL.

CDR3 bases: TGTGCCAGCAGCAGCCGGGACAGGGAGTTTGGTGGTGAAAAACTGTTTTTT. It codes for CASSSRDREFGGEKLFF. The V and J genes are TRBV21-1 and TRBJ1-4; TRBD1 was called by the table and not checked on the DNA. TRBV21-1 is termed a pseudogene. This CDR3 has 17 amino acids.

This clone was observed a single time. The CDR3 protein is CASSHRQTIMNTEAFF. The CDR3 DNA reads TGTGCCAGCAGCCATCGACAGACAATTATGAACACTGAAGCTTTCTTT. The chain recombines TRBV7-2 with TRBJ1-1; maybe TRBD1 (5 bases). Trimming left V 5 bases short and J 0 bases short, with 16 bases between. The germline gives CDR1 SGHTA, CDR2 FQGNSA. This CDR3 is built from 16 residues.

The table lists this clone with a count of one. The J gene is TRBJ1-2, the V gene TRBV7-9, with D uncertain. CDR3 size: 13 residues. Germline V CDR1 and CDR2: SEHNR, FQNEAQ (reference sequence). The V end lost 3 bases, the J end lost 1 base, and 6 bases lay between the germline ends. The CDR3 reads CASSFSNNYGYTF. As DNA, the CDR3 is TGTGCCAGCAGCTTCAGCAATAACTATGGCTACACCTTC.

This clone was seen a few times. The chain recombines TRBV2 with TRBJ1-4; TRBD1 matches 9 bases. The CDR3 runs 17 residues. From germline, CDR1 is SNHLY and CDR2 FYNNEI. Trimming at V came to 4 bases and at J to 7 bases, leaving 13 bases not matched to a gene. The CDR3 reads CASSASSNRGRGEKLFF. The CDR3 DNA follows: TGTGCCAGCAGTGCCTCTTCGAACAGGGGGCGCGGTGAAAAACTGTTTTTT.

This rearrangement joins TRBV18 to TRBJ1-1; 8 nucleotides match TRBD1. Trimming at V came to 0 bases and at J to 1 base, leaving 1 base not matched to a gene. Per germline, CDR1 KGHSH and CDR2 LQKENI. This CDR3 contains 15 residues. The DNA of the CDR3 is TGTGCCAGCTCACCACCGGGACAGGAGAACACTGAAGCTTTCTTT. Translation: CASSPPGQENTEAFF.

The chain recombines TRBV29-1 with TRBJ2-7; either TRBD1 or TRBD2 may fit D (5 bases each). The germline V gene encodes CDR1 SQVTM and CDR2 ANQGSEA. The ends were cut back, 4 bases at V and 12 bases at J, with 16 bases in the middle. This CDR3 spans 11 amino acids. CDR3 residues: CSVVSGTIGYF. The CDR3 bases are TGCAGCGTTGTATCAGGGACCATCGGGTACTTC.

The genes are TRBV4-2 and TRBJ1-6; D might be TRBD1 (6 bases). In germline, CDR1 is LGHNA, CDR2 YNFKEQ. CDR3 length: 15 residues. V was cut by 0 bases and J by 5 bases, with 8 bases left in between. CDR3 nucleotide sequence: TGTGCCAGCAGCCAAGACGCAGGGGATAATTCACCCCTCCACTTT. Translated, it gives CASSQDAGDNSPLHF.

The chain uses TRBV20-1 and TRBJ2-1; possible D gene TRBD2, 5 bases. Germline lookup yields CDR1 DFQATT and CDR2 SNEGSKA (reference sequence). This CDR3 spans 11 amino acids. Trimming shortened V by 3 bases and J by 7 bases, and 7 bases separated the two germline ends. This CDR3 reads CSARTMNEQFF. DNA of the CDR3: TGCAGTGCTAGGACTATGAATGAGCAGTTCTTC.

V gene TRBV15 combines with J gene TRBJ2-1; TRBD1 is a possible D gene (6 bases). V was trimmed by 6 bases and J by 8 bases, leaving 14 bases between them. The CDR3 loop spans 13 amino acids. Germline V gene data show CDR1 as LNHNV and CDR2 as YYDKDF (reference sequence). The CDR3 loop reads CATRTGLGDEQFF. CDR3 in DNA: TGTGCCACCAGGACAGGATTAGGCGATGAGCAGTTCTTC.